The TCR beta chain described here comes from a study of OX40 agonist ivuxolimab in advanced cancers. At the level of the whole study: Ivuxolimab was a fully human IgG2 agonistic monoclonal antibody targeting the costimulatory receptor OX40 (CD134). In the dose-escalation cohort, approximately 82% of patients were male, and the mean age was around 60 years with a range of roughly 20 to 80. The paper describes the monotherapy dose-escalation part (N of about 52 patients) of the phase I trial of ivuxolimab. Patients were allowed to have had prior anti-PD-1, anti-PD-L1 or anti-CTLA-4 therapy, and 40% of the dose-escalation patients had previously received checkpoint inhibitors. Partial responses occurred in three dose-escalation patients, of whom one had hepatocellular carcinoma and two had cutaneous melanoma. Intravenous ivuxolimab was administered to patients every 2 weeks at six dose levels: 0.01, 0.1, 0.3, 1.5, 3 and 10 mg/kg. Peripheral TCRbeta sequencing was intended to test whether TCR sequence diversity was altered and clonal T-cell expansion was caused by ivuxolimab. Among the roughly 52 dose-escalation patients, around 19 had hepatocellular carcinoma, roughly 15 melanoma, 9 renal cell carcinoma and 9 head and neck cancer. Results and caveats for the whole study, not just this receptor: After ivuxolimab, CD8+ T cells had more expanded clones than CD4+ T cells on average. Low levels of normalized T-cell clonal expansion were also seen in some nonresponding patients. In partial responders in the 0.1-3.0 mg/kg groups, normalized peripheral clonal expansion was found to be among the lowest, especially among CD8+ T cells. At doses from 0.1 to 3.0 mg/kg, clonal expansion was seen in both CD4+ and CD8+ blood T cells between baseline and week 6. The antigen specificity of the clonally expanded peripheral T cells was not determined.

For sequencing of the TCRbeta CDR3 region, genomic DNA was extracted from the sorted cells. The immunoSEQ Assay was used for sequencing of TCRbeta CDR3 regions. TCRdb stores this immuneACCESS table with in-frame sequences only. Part of the clones is absent; in the studies checked, under half of the shortfall reflects unresolved V genes, and no reason is known for the rest. The sample yields about 33,000 clones; approximately 84% were counted once. The ten largest make up 20% to 25% of the sample. Reading the germline V gene (reference sequence) gives CDR1 LNHDA and CDR2 SQIVND. Germline trimming amounts to 4 bases on V and 5 bases on J, with 13 as the count of junction bases outside the gene matches. The CDR3 covers 16 residues, taking in both the cysteine and the phenylalanine. Of all the DNA, just the CDR3 is kept, 48 bases in frame from base 1. Worth noting for this clone: The target of this receptor is not known. Base qualities are missing; no much larger clone stands one base away.

The trial excluded patients who had a history of autoimmune disease or were on systemic immunosuppression. Peripheral blood for TCR sequencing was collected from all dose cohorts at baseline, on cycle 4 day 1, and on cycle 7 day 1. Samples were obtained from an open-label, multicenter, first-in-human phase I dose-escalation trial of ivuxolimab. The trial enrolled adults with locally advanced or metastatic head and neck squamous cell, hepatocellular, melanoma or renal cell carcinoma. Before TCR sequencing, CD4+ T cells and CD8+ T cells from peripheral blood were sorted into separate populations. The V gene is TRBV19 and the J gene is TRBJ2-5; TRBD2 matches 7 bases in the middle. This clonotype was sampled from an adult with an advanced solid tumor such as melanoma, head and neck, liver or kidney cancer. This specimen consisted of CD4+ or CD8+ T cells sorted from blood, obtained in a trial of the OX40 agonist ivuxolimab. The DNA is TGTGCCAGTAGTACCTCCGGACTAGGAGGGTGGGAGACCCAGTACTTC. This gives the protein CASSTSGLGGWETQYF.